This T cell receptor beta chain was sequenced during a study of blood T cell repertoires in COVID-19. As for the study in general: The origin of the acute and convalescent COVID-19 samples was the United States, Italy and Spain. In each case, the material was cDNA or gDNA derived from T cells, B-cell-depleted T cells, or PBMCs.

Per the authors' pipeline: Quantification of nucleated cells was approximated via reference gene primer amplification. TCRdb's table, derived via immunoSEQ multiplex PCR, lists solely in-frame clones and lacks some. V and J calls and clone size are given by that table; D and trimming were obtained from the DNA. The repertoire holds around 120,000 clones, with 65% to 85% as singletons. The CDR3 has 15 residues. J gave up 6 bases and V 7 bases, and 8 bases lay outside the gene matches. CDR1 SNHLY and CDR2 FYNNEI come from the germline V gene. Sequenced: peripheral blood. The source of this sequence is an older man with acute or convalescent COVID-19. The chain has TRBV2 and TRBJ1-5, with 11 positions matching TRBD1. The CDR3 nucleotides read TGTGCCAGCAACTCGGACAGGGGGCTTGGTCAGCCCCAGCATTTT. It codes for CASNSDRGLGQPQHF. Drawing the rest from reference TRBV2 and TRBJ1-5, the complete variable domain is EPEVTQTPSHQVTQMGQEVILRCVPISNHLYFYWYRQILGQKVEFLVSFYNNEISEKSEIFDDQFSVERPDGSNFTLKIRSTKLEDSAMYFCASNSDRGLGQPQHFGDGTRLSIL.